This T cell receptor (beta chain) was captured in a study of shared clonotypes between healthy human individuals. Study-wide points: Clonotype sharing among donors was thought likely to change with sequencing depth. Rarefaction exposed incomplete sorted-subset sequencing despite large depth.

Donation came from healthy HIV-negative adults that had no recent acute infections or vaccinations. Generated by immunoSEQ multiplex PCR, the TCRdb table keeps only in-frame clones and is missing some. Among roughly 2.5 million clones listed, roughly nine tenths were seen once. In its sample, this clone was seen a few times. No antigen is known for it. This CDR3 spans 15 amino acids. Germline V gives CDR1 MGHDK, CDR2 SYGVNS. Trimming cost V 5 bases and J 4 bases; bases outside gene matches: 4. The chain combines TRBV25-1 with TRBJ1-6, with 8 bases that match TRBD1. The specimen sequenced was naive CD4+ T cells sorted from blood. Subset meaning: CD45RA+ positively selected. This clonotype was sampled from a man between 18 and 29 years old in good health. The CDR3 is CASSTRQGYNSPLHF. CDR3 nucleotides: TGTGCCAGCAGTACACGACAGGGGTATAATTCACCCCTCCACTTT.